The 10 T cell receptor beta chains below all came from one sample that was sequenced in a study of monozygotic twins with cystic fibrosis. TCRdb's table, derived via immunoSEQ multiplex PCR, lists solely in-frame clones and lacks some. The sample yields roughly 20,000 clones, about 97% seen once. The material sequenced was blood. All receptors come from a woman aged 25-40 years with cystic fibrosis.

CDR3 in amino acids: CASSRSTASNQPQHF. CDR3 DNA: TGTGCCAGCAGCCGGTCGACGGCTAGCAATCAGCCCCAGCATTTT. The chain has TRBV7-2 and TRBJ1-5; D call uncertain. The germline V and J ends were trimmed by 5 bases and 0 bases, with 11 bases remaining between them. This CDR3 region has 15 residues. Germline loops: CDR1 SGHTA, CDR2 FQGNSA.

This chain connects TRBV7-9 to TRBJ2-5; 9 positions agree with TRBD1. The CDR3 covers 14 residues. Trimming removed 5 bases from V and 5 bases from J; junction bases left unmatched: 6. CDR1 and CDR2 (germline): SEHNR, FQNEAQ (reference sequence). DNA of the CDR3: TGTGCCAGCAGCCGGGGACAGGGCGGGGAGACCCAGTACTTC. Translation gives CASSRGQGGETQYF.

The count of this clone is one. The CDR3 sequence is CASSLGYGNTGELFF. CDR3 in DNA: TGCGCCAGCAGCTTGGGGTACGGGAACACCGGGGAGCTGTTTTTT. The chain couples TRBV5-1 to TRBJ2-2; D is unclear. The CDR3 is 15 amino acids. V gave up 0 bases and J gave up 1 base, with 7 bases separating them. Germline values: CDR1 SGHRS, CDR2 YFSETQ. The whole variable domain, filled in from reference TRBV5-1 and TRBJ2-2, reads KAGVTQTPRYLIKTRGQQVTLSCSPISGHRSVSWYQQTPGQGLQFLFEYFSETQRNKGNFPGRFSGRQFSNSRSEMNVSTLELGDSALYLCASSLGYGNTGELFFGEGSRLTVL.

The chain carries TRBV6-5 and TRBJ1-6, with no clear D. The CDR3 spans 16 residues. Germline-derived CDR1 and CDR2 are MNHEY and SVGAGI. V was shortened by 2 bases and J by 7 bases, with 15 bases between the two germline ends. The DNA of the CDR3 is TGTGCCAGCAGTTACGGCGTTCCTTGGTCGAATTCACCCCTCCACTTT. This encodes CASSYGVPWSNSPLHF.

The table lists this clone with a count of one. The chain recombines TRBV27 with TRBJ2-4, with D possibly TRBD2 on 5 matching bases. CDR3 size: 14 residues. Germline V gene data show CDR1 as MNHEY and CDR2 as SMNVEV (reference sequence). V was shortened by 3 bases and J by 9 bases, with 15 bases between the two germline ends. The CDR3 protein is CASSLTFAGLIQYF. The CDR3 DNA reads TGTGCCAGCAGTTTGACGTTCGCGGGCCTCATTCAGTACTTC.

CDR3 residues: CASSPGGGGETQYF. CDR3 coding DNA: TGTGCCAGCAGCCCGGGAGGGGGAGGAGAGACCCAGTACTTC. V is TRBV7-9 and J is TRBJ2-5; 8 bases match TRBD2. The CDR3 length is 14 residues. Trimming cost V 5 bases and J 4 bases; bases outside gene matches: 6. CDR1 is SEHNR and CDR2 is FQNEAQ in the germline V gene (reference sequence). Looking up the rest from reference TRBV7-9 and TRBJ2-5 gives the full variable domain: DTGVSQNPRHKITKRGQNVTFRCDPISEHNRLYWYRQTLGQGPEFLTYFQNEAQLEKSRLLSDRFSAERPKGSFSTLEIQRTEQGDSAMYLCASSPGGGGETQYFGPGTRLLVL.

The chain employs TRBV6-5 and TRBJ2-5; the match to TRBD1 covers 8 bases. The CDR3 is made up of 16 amino acids. With 0 bases clipped from V and 5 bases from J, the junction kept 8 bases outside the gene matches. CDR1 is MNHEY and CDR2 is SVGAGI in the germline V gene. CDR3 in amino acids: CASSYSSTGGMETQYF. The DNA for the CDR3 is TGTGCCAGCAGTTACTCGAGTACAGGGGGTATGGAGACCCAGTACTTC.

The chain recombines TRBV5-6 with TRBJ2-7; D not certain. Trimming took off 2 bases at V and 4 bases at J, with 7 bases between the two ends. The V gene's germline CDR1 is SGHDT and CDR2 YYEEEE. There are 12 residues in the CDR3. The CDR3 nucleotides read TGTGCCAGCAGCTTTCTGGGGTACGAGCAGTACTTC. This codes for CASSFLGYEQYF.

The J gene is TRBJ2-3, the V gene TRBV6-4; TRBD2 matches 8 bases. Germline V gene data show CDR1 as MRHNA and CDR2 as SNTAGT. This CDR3 comprises 14 residues. The J segment lost 4 bases and the V segment lost 4 bases, leaving 4 bases of the junction unmatched. The CDR3 sequence is CASSAGGPADTQYF. Written as DNA, the CDR3 is TGTGCCAGCAGTGCGGGGGGGCCGGCAGATACGCAGTATTTT.

This clone was seen just once. The chain links TRBV18 to TRBJ1-5, with D unclear. Germline V gene data show CDR1 as KGHSH and CDR2 as LQKENI. V was cut by 4 bases and J by 8 bases, with 9 bases left in between. This CDR3 has 12 residues. The CDR3 DNA sequence: TGTGCCAGCTCACAACCTAGCAAGCCCCAGCATTTT. This sequence encodes CASSQPSKPQHF.